This TCR beta chain was recovered during a study of blood T cell repertoires in COVID-19. Whole-study context: Samples taken during acute and convalescent COVID-19 were collected in the United States, Italy and Spain.

V was clipped by 0 bases and J by 4 bases; unmatched bases: 11. This CDR3 contains 17 residues. CDR1 and CDR2 from the germline V gene are LGHNA and YSLEER. Sequenced by immunoSEQ multiplex PCR; TCRdb stores in-frame clones only, minus some. The sample yields about 140,000 clones, about 86% seen once. The chain couples TRBV4-3 to TRBJ1-2, with 7 positions matching TRBD1. The TCR comes from an older woman with acute or convalescent COVID-19. The sample consisted of peripheral blood. The CDR3 DNA follows: TGCGCCAGCAGCCAAGAAACAGGGGCAACTTCTCTCTATGGCTACACCTTC. Translating gives CASSQETGATSLYGYTF.